Below, one T cell receptor beta chain is given with its context. Its antigen is still unknown. This entry belongs to a study of cytomegalovirus exposure and HLA in healthy donors. Study at large: Around 78 million unique TCR sequences came from HLA-typed donors in an early release. Within the Caucasian-associated ancestry cluster were around 80% of the approximately 400 genotyped donors. General study points: Immune exposure information available was restricted to CMV serostatus. Several of the most significant clusters appeared linked to common viral pathogens, based on a later analysis.

Germline CDR1 SGHTS, CDR2 YDEGEE. CDR3 length: 13 residues. Trimming took off 4 bases at V and 7 bases at J, with 12 bases between the two ends. The study ran its PCR with 60 Vbeta and 13 Jbeta primers. The table came from immunoSEQ multiplex PCR; TCRdb's copy has only in-frame clones and leaves some out. Of some 100,000 clones in the sample, 75% to 85% were seen once. The sequenced material came from PBMCs. This TCR derives from a female donor in good health and CMV-seropositive. The chain has TRBV5-8 and TRBJ1-5, with D perhaps TRBD1 (5 bases). In DNA, the CDR3 is TGTGCCAGCAGCCTAGGGGTTGGGCAGCCCCAGCATTTT. It specifies CASSLGVGQPQHF.